Listed here are 22 T cell receptor beta chains from one sample, sequenced in a study of T-cell reconstitution after alpha-beta-depleted transplantation in children. The authors prepared the TCRbeta library with unique molecular identifiers. Using its own MiXCR run on the PCR reads, TCRdb lists one record per CDR3 protein. The sample consists of a few hundred thousand distinct CDR3 sequences, roughly 44% of them appearing once. Sequencing was performed on PBMCs, taken before TCRalphabeta/CD19-depleted stem cell transplant. The receptors here all came from a girl aged 2-10 years with aplastic anemia, due to receive a stem cell transplant.

The chain joins TRBV3-1 to TRBJ2-5; D is tentatively TRBD1 or TRBD2 (5 bases each). With 7 bases removed from V and 2 bases from J, the gap between germline ends came to 17 bases. Per germline, CDR1 LGHDT and CDR2 YNNKEL (reference sequence). The CDR3 is 15 amino acids. CDR3 amino acids: CASMWGKQSQETQYF. The CDR3 DNA reads as TGTGCCAGCATGTGGGGGAAACAAAGTCAAGAGACCCAGTACTTC.

V usage is TRBV25-1 and J usage is TRBJ1-3; D gene uncertain. There are 12 residues in the CDR3. The germline V and J ends were trimmed by 10 bases and 4 bases, with 11 bases remaining between them. Germline CDR1 MGHDK, CDR2 SYGVNS. The chain's CDR3 is CATSFGGNTIYF. In DNA, the CDR3 is TGTGCCACCTCGTTTGGGGGAAACACCATATATTTT.

There are many counts of this clonotype. The rearrangement links TRBV20-1 to TRBJ2-7; the D gene is possibly TRBD1 (6 bases). Trimming took 1 base from V and 6 from J, leaving 10 bases between them. The CDR3 consists of 12 residues. The germline V gene has CDR1 DFQATT and CDR2 SNEGSKA (reference sequence). Written as DNA, the CDR3 is TGCAGTGCTAGAGGGGGGCGGGCCGAGCAGTACTTC. Its translation: CSARGGRAEQYF.

V gene TRBV27 combines with J gene TRBJ2-1; weak D call: TRBD2 (7 bases). The V gene lost 3 bases and the J gene lost 6 bases, with 18 bases spanning the gap. The CDR3 is 16 residues long. CDR1 and CDR2 from the germline V gene are MNHEY and SMNVEV (reference sequence). The CDR3 is CASSFMGGDTSNEQFF. The CDR3 nucleotides read TGTGCCAGCAGTTTCATGGGGGGGGACACCTCCAATGAGCAGTTCTTC.

This clonotype was counted ten times or more. J is TRBJ2-1 and V is TRBV10-3, with 7 bases matching TRBD2. This CDR3 spans 15 amino acids. V lost 2 bases and J lost 8; bases outside the gene matches: 9. Germline V gene lookup returns CDR1 ENHRY and CDR2 SYGVKD. This CDR3 reads CAISESGGRSDEQFF. CDR3 sequence (DNA): TGTGCCATCAGTGAGAGTGGCGGGAGAAGCGATGAGCAGTTCTTC.

The rearrangement links TRBV30 to TRBJ1-4; 7 bases align to TRBD1. CDR3 size: 14 residues. With V trimmed by 3 bases and J by 13 bases, 14 bases remained unmatched. CDR1 and CDR2 (germline): GTSNPN, SVGIG (reference sequence). CDR3: CAWRGQGVMKRLFF. The DNA for the CDR3 is TGTGCCTGGAGGGGGCAGGGGGTAATGAAACGACTGTTTTTT.

This clonotype was seen only once. One junction end does not reproduce the germline sequence, and a read error may be involved. V and J are TRBV20-1 and TRBJ2-3; 7 bases agree with TRBD2. CDR3 length equals 18 residues. The germline V gene has CDR1 DFQATT and CDR2 SNEGSKA (reference sequence). The CDR3 reads CSVRGSRTRAPSTDTQYF. For the CDR3, the DNA is TGCAGTGTTAGAGGGTCCAGGACTAGGGCCCCTAGCACAGATACGCAGTATTTT.

J is TRBJ2-2 and V is TRBV5-6; 10 nucleotides agree with TRBD2. The CDR3 totals 17 residues. J lost 6 bases, V lost 4 bases, and 12 bases had no gene match. CDR1 and CDR2 from the germline V gene are SGHDT and YYEEEE. This CDR3 is CASSPSAASGSAGELFF. The CDR3 DNA reads TGTGCCAGCAGCCCATCGGCGGCTAGCGGGAGTGCCGGGGAGCTGTTTTTT.

This clonotype was detected many times. Here the CDR3 DNA reads TGTGCCAGCAGCGGGGACAGGGGTTATGGCACTGAAGCTTTCTTT. Protein: CASSGDRGYGTEAFF. V gene TRBV5-6 combines with J gene TRBJ1-1; 10 bases are a match to TRBD1. Germline-derived CDR1 and CDR2 are SGHDT and YYEEEE. This CDR3 has 15 residues. V shed 4 bases and J 4 bases; nucleotides not matched to a gene: 7. The full variable domain, completed using reference TRBV5-6 and TRBJ1-1, is DAGVTQSPTHLIKTRGQQVTLRCSPKSGHDTVSWYQQALGQGPQFIFQYYEEEERQRGNFPDRFSGHQFPNYSSELNVNALLLGDSALYLCASSGDRGYGTEAFFGQGTRLTVV.

J is TRBJ2-2 and V is TRBV5-8; D is tentatively TRBD1 or TRBD2 (5 bases each). Germline V gene data show CDR1 as SGHTS and CDR2 as YDEGEE. Trimming took 0 bases from V and 3 from J, leaving 6 bases between them. This CDR3 region has 14 residues. CDR3 loop: CASSLGGHTGELFF. The CDR3 DNA reads TGTGCCAGCAGCTTGGGGGGACACACCGGGGAGCTGTTTTTT. The full variable domain, in which reference TRBV5-8 and TRBJ2-2 provide the parts outside the CDR3, is EAGVTQSPTHLIKTRGQQATLRCSPISGHTSVYWYQQALGLGLQFLLWYDEGEERNRGNFPPRFSGRQFPNYSSELNVNALELEDSALYLCASSLGGHTGELFFGEGSRLTVL.

The chain carries TRBV7-2 and TRBJ1-5, with 9 bases that match TRBD1. The germline gives CDR1 SGHTA, CDR2 FQGNSA. There are 15 residues in the CDR3. With V trimmed by 1 base and J by 6 bases, 4 bases remained unmatched. CDR3 DNA sequence: TGTGCCAGCAGCTTAGGTGGGACAGGGAGTCAGCCCCAGCATTTT. Its protein product is CASSLGGTGSQPQHF. Filled out from reference TRBV7-2 and TRBJ1-5, the complete variable domain reads GAGVSQSPSNKVTEKGKDVELRCDPISGHTALYWYRQSLGQGLEFLIYFQGNSAPDKSGLPSDRFSAERTGGSVSTLTIQRTQQEDSAVYLCASSLGGTGSQPQHFGDGTRLSIL.

In this sample, this clonotype turned up a few times. The chain couples TRBV29-1 to TRBJ2-1; D is unresolved. CDR1 is SQVTM and CDR2 is ANQGSEA in the germline V gene. The CDR3 loop spans 14 amino acids. The V and J ends lost 4 bases and 1 base respectively, with 11 bases between them. The DNA for the CDR3 is TGCAGCGTTGTCCGCCTAGGTTCCTACAATGAGCAGTTCTTC. Translated: CSVVRLGSYNEQFF.

This clonotype was counted a few times. The genes are TRBV6-1 and TRBJ2-3; D gene ambiguous. Germline V CDR1 and CDR2: MNHNS, SASEGT. This CDR3 is 15 amino acids long. V gave up 6 bases and J gave up 0 bases, with 13 bases separating them. The CDR3 loop is CASRFRPTSTDTQYF. CDR3 bases: TGTGCCAGCAGATTCAGGCCGACTAGCACAGATACGCAGTATTTT.

The chain combines TRBV12-5 with TRBJ1-1; no clear D gene. Germline CDR1 and CDR2: LGHNT and FRNRAP. The CDR3 sequence is 13 residues long. Between the trimmed V and J ends, which lost 6 bases and 4 bases, there was a span of 12 bases. CDR3 nucleotides: TGTGCTAGTGGCGCCGGCTTAGGCACTGAAGCTTTCTTT. As protein: CASGAGLGTEAFF. Full variable domain (remainder filled in from reference TRBV12-5 and TRBJ1-1): DARVTQTPRHKVTEMGQEVTMRCQPILGHNTVFWYRQTMMQGLELLAYFRNRAPLDDSGMPKDRFSAEMPDATLATLKIQPSEPRDSAVYFCASGAGLGTEAFFGQGTRLTVV.

The V and J genes are TRBV9 and TRBJ2-2; TRBD2 might be the D (7 bases). Per the germline V gene, CDR1 is SGDLS and CDR2 is YYNGEE. V was shortened by 4 bases and J by 4 bases, with 14 bases between the two germline ends. This CDR3 region has 15 residues. The DNA of the CDR3 is TGTGCCAGCAGCCTTATGGGGGGGCCCACCGGGGAGCTGTTTTTT. Amino acid sequence: CASSLMGGPTGELFF.

The rearrangement uses TRBV6-1 and TRBJ2-1; 11 bases are shared with TRBD2. CDR1 and CDR2 (germline): MNHNS, SASEGT. The V segment lost 6 bases and the J segment 7 bases; nucleotides outside the gene matches: 8. This CDR3 is built from 15 residues. The CDR3 is CASSPLAGVGNEQFF. In DNA form, the CDR3 reads TGTGCCAGCAGCCCACTAGCGGGAGTTGGTAATGAGCAGTTCTTC.

The sample holds one count of this clonotype. The chain couples TRBV15 to TRBJ2-1; TRBD2 might be the D (5 bases). The CDR3 runs 13 residues. V was clipped by 0 bases and J by 13 bases, with 13 bases between them. The germline CDR1 and CDR2 sequences are LNHNV and YYDKDF (reference sequence). CDR3 in amino acids: CATSRDLGIEQFF. CDR3 sequence (DNA): TGTGCCACCAGCAGAGATCTCGGGATAGAACAGTTCTTC.

The chain uses TRBV27 and TRBJ2-7; the match to TRBD1 covers 8 bases. The CDR3 is 14 amino acids. CDR1 is MNHEY and CDR2 is SMNVEV in the germline V gene (reference sequence). J was trimmed by 4 bases and V by 6 bases; bases with no gene match: 8. The CDR3 spells CASSQQGVLYEQYF. The DNA for the CDR3 is TGTGCCAGCAGCCAACAGGGGGTACTATACGAGCAGTACTTC.

This clonotype has at least ten counts. V and J are TRBV20-1 and TRBJ1-6, with 8 bases that match TRBD1. J lost 9 bases, V lost 0 bases, and 7 bases had no gene match. The CDR3 extends over 15 amino acids. CDR1 is DFQATT, CDR2 SNEGSKA, per germline (reference sequence). CDR3 sequence reads: CSARDRDRGASPLHF. As DNA, the CDR3 is TGCAGTGCTAGAGATAGAGACAGGGGTGCTTCACCCCTCCACTTT.

This clonotype was counted a single time. This rearrangement joins TRBV27 to TRBJ2-3; tentatively, D is TRBD1 (6 bases). Per the germline V gene, CDR1 is MNHEY and CDR2 is SMNVEV (reference sequence). V was pared by 2 bases and J by 5 bases, with 17 bases between. This CDR3 region has 16 residues. The CDR3 DNA reads TGTGCCAGCAGTTTAGGATGGGCAGGGGTTGGAGATACGCAGTATTTT. Translating gives CASSLGWAGVGDTQYF.

This chain connects TRBV20-1 to TRBJ2-5, with TRBD2 identical over 8 bases. This CDR3 comprises 16 residues. Germline assignment: CDR1 DFQATT and CDR2 SNEGSKA (reference sequence). V lost 4 bases to trimming and J lost 5 bases; unmatched junction nucleotides: 15. The CDR3 DNA follows: TGCAGTGCTACCCTTTTGCGGCGGGGGGCGTCGGAGACCCAGTACTTC. Translated: CSATLLRRGASETQYF.

In this sample, this clonotype turned up many times. The chain couples TRBV7-2 to TRBJ1-2; possibly TRBD1 for D (6 bases). CDR3 size: 14 residues. Deletions cut 5 bases from V and 4 bases from J, with 14 bases between. Per the germline V gene, CDR1 is SGHTA and CDR2 is FQGNSA. The CDR3 nucleotides are TGTGCCAGCAGCGCCGACAGGCTGGGCTATGGCTACACCTTC. Translation: CASSADRLGYGYTF.